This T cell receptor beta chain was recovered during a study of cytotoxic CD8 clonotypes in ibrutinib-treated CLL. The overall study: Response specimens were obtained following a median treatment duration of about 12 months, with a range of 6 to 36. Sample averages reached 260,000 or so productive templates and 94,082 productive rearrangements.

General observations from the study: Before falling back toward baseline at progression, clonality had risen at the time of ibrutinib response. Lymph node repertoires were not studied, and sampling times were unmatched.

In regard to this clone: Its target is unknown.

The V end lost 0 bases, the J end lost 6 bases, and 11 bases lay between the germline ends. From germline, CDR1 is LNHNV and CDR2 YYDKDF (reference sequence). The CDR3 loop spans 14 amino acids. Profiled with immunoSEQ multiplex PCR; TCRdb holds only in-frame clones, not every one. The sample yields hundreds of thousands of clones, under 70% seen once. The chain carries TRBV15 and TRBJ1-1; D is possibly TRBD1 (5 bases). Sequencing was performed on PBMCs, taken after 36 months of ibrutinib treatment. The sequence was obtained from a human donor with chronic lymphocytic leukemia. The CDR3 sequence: CATSREGVLAEAFF. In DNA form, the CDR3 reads TGTGCCACCAGCAGAGAGGGGGTGTTGGCTGAAGCTTTCTTT.